This entry concerns a single T cell receptor (beta chain). Its target antigen remains unknown. It has no much larger one-base neighbor in the sample; base qualities were not kept. The data were taken from a study of cytomegalovirus exposure and HLA in healthy donors (dated 2017 in TCRdb). Background on the whole study: In an earlier analysis of around 540 of the donors, 250 to 350 Gb of sequence data and 117 million unique TCR beta sequences from about 190 million T cells were reported. In a later genetic analysis, genome-wide SNP genotypes for about 55% of the 666 donors were used, and that subset was treated as a discovery cohort. A few DR-DQ haplotypes were treated as single units for association and clustering because of strong linkage in the cohort. The study was designed to test whether signatures of past pathogen exposure could be identified by cataloging public T cell receptors. In the later analysis, no new phenotypic data were used to find candidate immune exposures; instead, reliance was placed on TCR beta sequences and their occurrence across donors. An early release that covered roughly 600 HLA-typed donors contained approximately 300 gigabases of sequencing data and around 80 million unique TCR sequences. Among over 350 genotyped donors of the cohort, an average of approximately 230,000 unique TCR beta nucleotide sequences were sequenced per donor, roughly 18% of them non-productive. Typing coverage varied by locus: about 629-640 donors for A, B, C, DRB1 and DQB1; 522 for DQA1; more than 600 for DPA1; under 490 for DPB1. In addition to the first cohort of 650 to 800 subjects, a separate validation cohort of approximately 110 different subjects was used. Every repertoire in the discovery cohort had been generated on one and the same sequencing platform. A later analysis re-examined previously published TCR beta repertoires from roughly 720 donors and added high-resolution HLA genotyping to investigate patterns of TCR occurrence. To predict cytomegalovirus infection status, the study brought together high-throughput TCR immunosequencing, statistical association of individual TCRs with disease status, and machine learning. To decide whether each TCR beta V gene segment behaved as functional or pseudogenic, an earlier analysis of approximately 600 of the donors relied on high-throughput TCR beta sequencing. The study used immunosequencing to profile the T cell repertoires of more than 650 subjects and linked those repertoires to cytomegalovirus serostatus. HLA typing included class I and class II loci at four-digit resolution. Donor age, sex, ethnicity and CMV serostatus were collected together with the repertoire data. The genetic ancestry cluster associated with self-reported Caucasian donors included around four fifths of the roughly 360 genotyped donors. On the study overall, not on this receptor specifically: Correlated functional status among segregating V segments might reflect linkage disequilibrium, but an unknown experimental factor could not be ruled out. Most TCR sequences were seen in very few donors, while some public TCRs were found in many individuals. The authors suggested that the approach could potentially be extended to other disease states and immunological phenotypes. According to a later analysis, parvovirus B19, influenza, CMV and Epstein-Barr virus appeared linked to several top co-occurrence clusters. The sequencing pipeline was judged likely to have produced a cluster of highly shared sequence variants as a technical artifact. Some IMGT-functional V segments, including TRBV6-2 and TRBV6-3, could not be told apart with the 87-base-pair reads, so those segments were excluded. The presence/absence analyses assumed that sequencing depth was roughly uniform across donors, and that assumption may not be true. The classifier was reported to diagnose cytomegalovirus status with high specificity and sensitivity in both the original and validation cohorts. When HLA alleles, especially DR and DQ, strongly co-occurred, attributing TCR associations to individual alleles was difficult. The study listed 170 or so TCR beta chains as associated with cytomegalovirus. CMV serostatus was the only immune exposure information available for the cohort. A few of the identified cytomegalovirus-associated TCR beta chains were confirmed in vitro to be specific for cytomegalovirus antigens. In a later genetic analysis, a missense DCLRE1C variant was associated with V-gene and J-gene trimming of TCR beta chains, and the association was replicated in an independent cohort. Most CMV-associated TCR beta chains appeared to be HLA-restricted in a later analysis, and the HLA associations seemed to be driven largely by CMV exposure. This cohort had only TCR beta chains sequenced, and the lack of alpha or paired-chain data limited which features could be detected. A further reported finding was that TCR beta sequences accurately predicted the HLA-A and HLA-B alleles for most subjects in the first cohort. In a later analysis, TCR association rates were found to vary across HLA loci, with the most associated TCRs seen for DRB1 alleles and the fewest for HLA-C alleles. In a later analysis, some 17,000 TCR beta sequences were associated with specific HLA alleles at a false discovery rate of 0.05. The earlier analysis of some 560 of the donors excluded fewer than 20 rarely observed V segments, including chromosome 9 orphons, because counts were too low. A later analysis found that HLA-associated TCR beta chains were more clonally expanded and had lower generation probabilities than equally common non-associated chains. A later genetic analysis reported fewer N-insertions in productive TCRs among donors in an Asian-associated ancestry cluster than the roughly 690-donor mean. HLA typing was unavailable for some donors at each locus, so association tests used only the typed subset. Broadly in line with IMGT annotations, most TCR beta V segments showed up in productive rearrangements about 87% or about 30% of the time in an earlier analysis of several hundred of the donors.

Library preparation used the immunoSEQ multiplex PCR assay. A mixture of 60 forward primers for TCR Vbeta segments and 13 reverse primers for TCR Jbeta segments was used in the multiplex PCR. The CDR3 region of rearranged TCR beta genes was amplified from genomic DNA by a multiplex PCR assay. The amplified TCR beta libraries were sequenced on the Illumina HiSeq System as 87-base-pair reads. In the original analysis: A later analysis counted tens of millions of unique TCR beta chains across the 500 to 850 repertoires, and some 11 million of these chains were shared by at least two donors. To remove PCR and sequencing errors, raw reads were error-corrected and collapsed into unique sequences using a nearest-neighbor algorithm that merged closely related sequences. Alignment of CDR3 sequences to IMGT reference sequences was used to assign V, D and J gene segments. For a sequence to be retained, at least a six-nucleotide match to both a V gene segment and a J gene segment was required. Rearrangements were called productive when the CDR3 lacked stop codons and stayed in frame with V and J; all others were non-productive. CDR3 was defined by IMGT convention, running from the second conserved V-encoded cysteine to the conserved J-encoded phenylalanine. In an earlier analysis of 587 of the donors, sequences lacking an unambiguous match to a single V gene segment were excluded. In an earlier analysis of around 600 of the donors, V segments were called functional above 56.7% productive rearrangements and were called segregating when the between-donor standard deviation exceeded 5%. A statistical classification framework was developed to diagnose cytomegalovirus status using the catalog of TCR beta chain sequences. V and J gene assignment, in a later analysis, came from comparing TCR nucleotide sequences with IMGT/GENE-DB human TR gene sequences. A later analysis assigned CDR3 sequences and most-parsimonious VDJ recombination scenarios with the TCRdist pipeline. In a later analysis, each TCR beta chain was defined by its CDR3 amino acid sequence together with its V-gene family, and reads lacking a unique V-gene family were excluded. As a way to deal with suspected cross-contamination and a sequencing artifact, a later analysis dropped 450 to 600 nucleotide sequences that were highly shared and had low generation probability. In a later analysis, a clonal expansion index for each public chain was calculated from normalized within-repertoire ranks of inferred template counts. Generation probabilities in a later analysis came from a VDJ recombination model fitted to out-of-frame rearrangements, and those results were checked against IGoR. In a later analysis, TCR-TCR, TCR-HLA and TCR-CMV co-occurrence was scored with hypergeometric tests, and a repertoire-size bias correction was applied to TCR pairs. To estimate false discovery rates, a later analysis permuted the HLA or CMV assignments 20 times. In a later analysis, co-occurring TCRs were grouped with DBSCAN, and TCRdist sequence similarity was added when clustering was performed within HLA-allele-positive subsets. Repertoires with fewer than 30,000 or more than 120,000 public chains, plus five repertoires with anomalous nucleotide sharing, were excluded from co-occurrence clustering. Not all clones reach the TCRdb copy of this immuneACCESS table, which keeps in-frame sequences only. Checked studies attribute under half of the gap to unresolved V genes and leave the rest unexplained. Clone size and the V and J calls come from that table; the DNA yielded D and trimming. Present in this sample are 150,000 or so clones, 75% to 85% of which were seen just once. The ten most abundant clones make up roughly 0.76% of the sample.

The cohort consisted of 666 healthy bone marrow donors. At the time of sampling, every cohort member was nominally healthy, though immune exposures that went unrecorded were likely present. The donor was CMV seronegative and was included in the group of several hundred seronegative cohort members. Each donor provided a peripheral blood sample, and peripheral blood mononuclear cells were used for TCR beta sequencing. The Qiagen DNeasy Blood Extraction Kit was used to extract genomic DNA from the blood cell samples. The CDR3 starts with the cysteine, ends with the phenylalanine, and has 12 residues. CDR3 DNA only is kept here, 36 bases in frame from base 1. V lost 1 base and J lost 4 bases; the stretch between them is 4 bases long. The germline V gene supplies CDR1 SNHLY and CDR2 FYNNEI.

This TCR derives from a female donor in good health and CMV-seronegative. Input material: PBMCs. Rearrangement joined TRBV2 to TRBJ1-2; confidence is insufficient to name the D gene. For the CDR3, the sequence is CASSEGPYGYTF. The nucleotides are TGTGCCAGCAGTGAAGGGCCCTATGGCTACACCTTC.